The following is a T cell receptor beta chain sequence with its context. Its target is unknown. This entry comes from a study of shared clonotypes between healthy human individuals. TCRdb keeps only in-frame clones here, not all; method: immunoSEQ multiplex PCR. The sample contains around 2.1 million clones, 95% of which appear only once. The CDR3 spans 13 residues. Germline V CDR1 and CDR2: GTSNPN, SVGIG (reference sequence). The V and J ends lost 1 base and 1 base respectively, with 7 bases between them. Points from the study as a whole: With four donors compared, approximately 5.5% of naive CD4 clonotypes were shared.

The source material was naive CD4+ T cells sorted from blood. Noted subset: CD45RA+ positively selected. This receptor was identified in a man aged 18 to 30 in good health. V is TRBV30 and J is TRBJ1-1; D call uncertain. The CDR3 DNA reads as TGTGCCTGGAGTGAGGGAGCGAACACTGAAGCTTTCTTT. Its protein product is CAWSEGANTEAFF.